A single sample gave rise to the 18 T cell receptor beta chains below, sequenced in a study of cytomegalovirus exposure and HLA in healthy donors. Clones were sequenced by immunoSEQ multiplex PCR, and TCRdb holds only the in-frame ones, with some missing. The table shows 300,000 to 350,000 clones, with roughly 86% occurring only once. Material: PBMCs. These receptors originate from a man younger than 45 in good health and CMV-seronegative.

CDR3 in amino acids: CATSREGGRNTEAFF. Here the CDR3 DNA reads TGTGCCACCAGCAGAGAAGGAGGACGGAACACTGAAGCTTTCTTT. The chain employs TRBV15 and TRBJ1-1; D remains ambiguous. The ends were cut back, 0 bases at V and 1 base at J, with 9 bases in the middle. Germline-derived CDR1 and CDR2 are LNHNV and YYDKDF (reference sequence). The CDR3 covers 15 residues. Full variable domain (remainder filled in from reference TRBV15 and TRBJ1-1): DAMVIQNPRYQVTQFGKPVTLSCSQTLNHNVMYWYQQKSSQAPKLLFHYYDKDFNNEADTPDNFQSRRPNTSFCFLDIRSPGLGDTAMYLCATSREGGRNTEAFFGQGTRLTVV.

This chain joins TRBV20-1 and TRBJ2-5; D ambiguous. Germline assignment: CDR1 DFQATT and CDR2 SNEGSKA (reference sequence). The CDR3 covers 11 residues. The ends were cut back, 6 bases at V and 2 bases at J, with 7 bases in the middle. Here the CDR3 DNA reads TGCAGTGCCCCCCGGCAAGAGACCCAGTACTTC. Protein: CSAPRQETQYF.

This sequence joins TRBV29-1 and TRBJ2-5, with D possibly matching TRBD2 (6 bases). Per the germline V gene, CDR1 is SQVTM and CDR2 is ANQGSEA. The CDR3 spans 15 residues. The V end lost 0 bases, the J end lost 4 bases, and 15 bases lay between the germline ends. The DNA of the CDR3 is TGCAGCGTTGAAGATCCGGAGGGTGGGAGAGAGACCCAGTACTTC. It translates to CSVEDPEGGRETQYF. The complete variable domain, with remaining parts taken from reference TRBV29-1 and TRBJ2-5, reads SAVISQKPSRDICQRGTSLTIQCQVDSQVTMMFWYRQQPGQSLTLIATANQGSEATYESGFVIDKFPISRPNLTFSTLTVSNMSPEDSSIYLCSVEDPEGGRETQYFGPGTRLLVL.

CDR3: CASSYQDRDSYGYTF. The DNA of the CDR3 is TGTGCCAGCAGTTACCAGGACAGGGATAGCTATGGCTACACCTTC. This rearrangement joins TRBV6-6 to TRBJ1-2; TRBD1 matches at 8 bases. Germline V gene sequence: CDR1 MNHNY, CDR2 SVGAGI (reference sequence). This CDR3 contains 15 residues. With 2 bases clipped from V and 4 bases from J, the junction kept 6 bases outside the gene matches.

V and J are TRBV5-1 and TRBJ2-7, with D perhaps TRBD1 (5 bases). Germline-derived CDR1 and CDR2 are SGHRS and YFSETQ. This CDR3 has 13 amino acids. V was clipped by 4 bases and J by 6 bases, with 14 bases between them. CDR3 residues: CASSANQGREQYF. CDR3 DNA: TGCGCCAGCAGCGCAAACCAGGGCCGCGAGCAGTACTTC.

The chain combines TRBV5-1 with TRBJ2-7; 9 positions agree with TRBD1. Germline V gene sequence: CDR1 SGHRS, CDR2 YFSETQ. The CDR3 totals 13 residues. V gave up 7 bases and J gave up 6 bases; unmatched junction bases: 8. Here the CDR3 reads CASRQGGLSEQYF. CDR3 DNA sequence: TGCGCCAGCCGACAGGGGGGTCTCTCCGAGCAGTACTTC.

This chain links TRBV7-2 with TRBJ1-3, with D possibly TRBD1 on 5 matching bases. V was shortened by 4 bases and J by 0 bases, with 13 bases between the two germline ends. The CDR3 totals 16 residues. Germline loops: CDR1 SGHTA, CDR2 FQGNSA. For the CDR3, the DNA is TGTGCCAGCAGCTACCGGGACTCAAACTCTGGAAACACCATATATTTT. Translated, it gives CASSYRDSNSGNTIYF.

The V and J genes are TRBV4-1 and TRBJ2-7; D unclear. The germline CDR1 and CDR2 sequences are MGHRA and YSYEKL. This CDR3 contains 15 residues. Trimming removed 0 bases at V and 1 base at J, with 10 bases between. Written as DNA, the CDR3 is TGCGCCAGCAGCCAAGAAGAGGTCACTTCCTACGAGCAGTACTTC. This codes for CASSQEEVTSYEQYF.

The J gene is TRBJ2-2, the V gene TRBV10-2; 7 nucleotides agree with TRBD1. Per the germline V gene, CDR1 is WSHSY and CDR2 is SAAADI. The junction had 11 bases not matched to a gene; V was cut back by 6 bases and J by 4 bases. The CDR3 consists of 16 residues. The CDR3 DNA is TGCGCCAGCAGAGGACAGGTGGGACCAAGCACCGGGGAGCTGTTTTTT. It codes for CASRGQVGPSTGELFF.

This rearrangement joins TRBV27 to TRBJ2-3, with 15 bases lining up with TRBD2. With V trimmed by 4 bases and J by 3 bases, 20 bases remained unmatched. This CDR3 contains 22 residues. Germline-derived CDR1 and CDR2 are MNHEY and SMNVEV (reference sequence). CDR3 sequence reads: CASSSKPPRTSGGVEATDTQYF. CDR3 in DNA: TGTGCCAGCAGTTCAAAACCGCCCAGGACTAGCGGGGGGGTCGAGGCGACAGATACGCAGTATTTT.

The gene calls are TRBV19 and TRBJ2-7, with D hard to call. Germline CDR1 is LNHDA and CDR2 is SQIVND (reference sequence). The CDR3 length is 16 residues. The V end was cut by 4 bases, the J end by 2 bases, with 18 bases between. In DNA, the CDR3 is TGTGCCAGTAGTACCCTTTCAGCAGAGACTCCCTACGAGCAGTACTTC. Translating it yields CASSTLSAETPYEQYF.

J is TRBJ2-7 and V is TRBV6-1; 9 bases match TRBD1. The length of the CDR3 is 19 residues. J was trimmed by 2 bases and V by 4 bases; bases with no gene match: 18. The germline CDR1 and CDR2 sequences are MNHNS and SASEGT. CDR3 DNA sequence: TGTGCCAGCAGTGGAGGACAGGGGTTCCGCCGAGCAACTCCCTACGAGCAGTACTTC. Translating gives CASSGGQGFRRATPYEQYF.

The chain couples TRBV4-1 to TRBJ1-3, with 11 bases identical to TRBD1. This CDR3 is 16 amino acids long. The V gene's germline CDR1 is MGHRA and CDR2 YSYEKL. With V trimmed by 5 bases and J by 5 bases, 8 bases remained unmatched. The CDR3 protein is CASSNGQGADRNTIYF. The CDR3 coding sequence is TGCGCCAGCAGCAACGGACAGGGGGCCGATAGAAACACCATATATTTT.

The rearrangement uses TRBV6-5 and TRBJ2-7; possibly TRBD2 for D (5 bases). CDR1 is MNHEY and CDR2 is SVGAGI in the germline V gene. Between the trimmed V and J ends, which lost 1 base and 4 bases, there was a span of 14 bases. The CDR3 extends over 15 amino acids. The CDR3 bases are TGTGCCAGCAGTTACTATCCGGAGTCGGGATACGAGCAGTACTTC. Translated, it gives CASSYYPESGYEQYF.

The chain couples TRBV7-7 to TRBJ2-5; 7 bases are shared with TRBD2. The CDR3 has 14 residues. Germline V gene sequence: CDR1 SSHAT, CDR2 FNYEAQ (reference sequence). With V trimmed by 5 bases and J by 4 bases, 7 bases remained unmatched. The CDR3 DNA follows: TGTGCCAGCAGCCAAACTAGCGTGGGAGAGACCCAGTACTTC. It specifies CASSQTSVGETQYF.

The rearrangement uses TRBV6-1 and TRBJ2-7, with TRBD2 matching 11 bases. The CDR3 has 15 amino acids. The V gene end was trimmed by 4 bases and the J gene end by 0 bases; junction bases not matched to a gene: 2. Looked up from germline, CDR1 is MNHNS and CDR2 is SASEGT. CDR3 DNA sequence: TGTGCCAGCAGTGCCACTAGCGGGGGCTCCTACGAGCAGTACTTC. This codes for CASSATSGGSYEQYF.

This chain joins TRBV5-1 and TRBJ1-2, with 12 bases identical to TRBD1. Germline V gene data show CDR1 as SGHRS and CDR2 as YFSETQ. Losses at the gene ends were 3 bases for V and 7 bases for J; bases not matched to a gene: 10. This CDR3 has 16 amino acids. CDR3 amino acids: CASSSNPGQGALGYTF. The CDR3 DNA is TGCGCCAGCAGCTCCAATCCGGGACAGGGGGCGCTTGGCTACACCTTC.

The chain joins TRBV2 to TRBJ2-2; TRBD1 matches 7 bases. The CDR3 sequence is 16 residues long. Trimming cost V 6 bases and J 1 base; bases outside gene matches: 8. Germline loops: CDR1 SNHLY, CDR2 FYNNEI. CDR3 nucleotide sequence: TGTGCCAGCAGGCCTATGGGACAGAGGAACACCGGGGAGCTGTTTTTT. Encoded protein: CASRPMGQRNTGELFF.